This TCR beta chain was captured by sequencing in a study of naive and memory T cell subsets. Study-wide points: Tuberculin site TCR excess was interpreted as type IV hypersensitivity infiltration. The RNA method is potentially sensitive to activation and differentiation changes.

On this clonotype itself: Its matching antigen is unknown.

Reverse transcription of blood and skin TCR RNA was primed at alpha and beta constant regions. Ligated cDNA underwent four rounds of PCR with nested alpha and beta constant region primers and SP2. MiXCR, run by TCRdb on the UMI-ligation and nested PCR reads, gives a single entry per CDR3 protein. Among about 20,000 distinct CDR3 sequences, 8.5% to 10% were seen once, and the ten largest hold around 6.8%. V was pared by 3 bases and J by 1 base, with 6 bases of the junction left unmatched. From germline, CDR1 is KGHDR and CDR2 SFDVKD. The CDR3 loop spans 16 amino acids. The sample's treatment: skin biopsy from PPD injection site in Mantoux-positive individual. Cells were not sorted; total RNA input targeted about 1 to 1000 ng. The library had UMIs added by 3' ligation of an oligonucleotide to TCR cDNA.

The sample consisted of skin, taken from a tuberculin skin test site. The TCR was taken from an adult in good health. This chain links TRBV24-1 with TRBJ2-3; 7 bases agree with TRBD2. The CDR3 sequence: CATSDPSGTRTDTQYF. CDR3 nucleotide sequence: TGTGCCACCAGTGATCCCAGCGGGACCCGCACAGATACGCAGTATTTT.